This T cell receptor beta chain was retrieved from a study of CD8+ T cells in alopecia areata (dated by TCRdb to the late 2010s). Regarding the study in general: Treated patients were enrolled in an open-label pilot trial of oral tofacitinib, 5 to 10 mg twice daily, for moderate-to-severe alopecia areata. Patients received tofacitinib for 6 to 18 months and were then followed off drug for 6 months to check for delayed response and recurrence. The study used high-throughput TCRbeta sequencing to examine T cell clonal expansion in alopecia areata, in both the C3H/HeJ mouse model and human patients. In humans, TCRbeta sequencing was performed on scalp tissue and on sorted CD4+ and CD8+ peripheral blood T cells from healthy controls and from patients with patchy or totalis/universalis alopecia areata. Biopsies were taken from tofacitinib-treated patients at baseline and at 4 and 24 weeks of treatment, and a later scalp biopsy was taken in several of the tofacitinib-treated patients. Clonality in the scalp was compared among normal scalp (n=4), patchy alopecia areata scalp (n=8), and alopecia totalis/universalis scalp (n=8). The RNA source kit depended on sample type: the PAXgene miRNA kit for fixed scalp, the miRNeasy kit for PBMCs, and the RNeasy kit for mouse skin. immunoSEQ multiplex PCR using 35 Vbeta forward primers and 13 Jbeta reverse primers was used to amplify TCRbeta CDR3 regions. The investigation overall reported the following: Resident alphabeta T cells in normal human skin are also sequenced, complicating scalp TCR repertoire analysis, unlike mouse skin dominated by gammadelta T cells. Shared TCR sequences between patients were less evident than in mice, which may be partly attributable to HLA diversity in the patient population. Higher clonality and more expanded CD8+ clones were observed in lesional scalp than in normal scalp, particularly in alopecia totalis/universalis, a finding suggestive of antigenic drive.

The library was built by means of the immunoSEQ multiplex PCR assay. For TCR sequencing, RNA was extracted from every sample and reverse transcribed into cDNA to serve as template. SuperScript III was used to make first-strand cDNA, primed with a 2:1 mix of oligo-dT and random hexamers. Amplification bias was assessed with a synthetic immune receptor repertoire, and residual bias was removed computationally. The published analysis was carried out like this. After raw reads were preprocessed to remove errors, the CDR3 was defined following IMGT conventions as running from the conserved cysteine to phenylalanine. Clonality was computed as 1 minus the Shannon entropy, with the entropy normalized by log2 of the number of productive unique TCRs. CD4 or CD8 identity of scalp clones was inferred by cross-referencing scalp TCRbeta sequences with sorted blood CD4 and CD8 repertoires. The table comes from immuneACCESS by way of TCRdb, which keeps in-frame sequences with V and J called. Part of the clones is missing from these tables; in studies checked, under half for an unresolved V gene and the rest for unknown reasons. The V and J calls and the clone size are those of that table, but D and trimming were determined from the DNA. This sample lists under 25,000 clones; more than 60% were detected once. The leading ten clones occupy roughly 6.4% of the sample.

Spanning cysteine to phenylalanine, the CDR3 consists of 14 amino acids. Just CDR3 DNA is preserved here, 42 bases in frame from base 1. The germline V gene supplies CDR1 SGHTA and CDR2 FQGNSA. V is shortened by 2 bases, J by 6 bases, and the region joining them spans 14 bases. Comment on this clone: Its antigen is unknown. The input lacks base qualities; no much larger clone sits a single base away.

The sample's time point, from its label and the paper: baseline before oral tofacitinib. Peripheral blood and lesional scalp punch biopsies were obtained from patients with alopecia areata. Human scalp biopsies were fixed immediately in PAXgene tissue containers. This TCR was sampled from a human donor with alopecia areata. Here the chain combines TRBV7-2 and TRBJ2-7; TRBD1 is a possible D gene, resting on 5 matching bases. The input for sequencing was skin, taken at week 0. CDR3 reads: CASSLSRPQGEQYF. The DNA is as follows: TGTGCCAGCAGCTTAAGCAGGCCCCAGGGCGAGCAGTACTTC.